This paragraph covers one T cell receptor (beta chain) sequence. The data belong to a study of immune characterization of retroperitoneal liposarcoma. TCRdb re-derived calls from the PCR reads in MiXCR, one entry per CDR3 protein. The sample shows under 1,500 distinct CDR3 sequences, about 47% of them seen only once. The V gene's germline CDR1 is WNHNN and CDR2 SYGVQD (reference sequence). This CDR3 comprises 14 residues. Trimming cost V 4 bases and J 1 base; bases outside gene matches: 1. The sequence derives from a female donor with retroperitoneal liposarcoma. The chain recombines TRBV10-1 with TRBJ2-1, with 7 bases identical to TRBD2. Specimen: tumor tissue. As DNA, the CDR3 is TGCGCCAGCAGTGGCGGGGGTTCCTACAATGAGCAGTTCTTC. This codes for CASSGGGSYNEQFF.